This T cell receptor beta chain stems from a study of T-cell reconstitution after alpha-beta-depleted transplantation in children. General study points: T-cell counts and diversity at one year post-transplant came mainly from newly produced T cells. Expanded graft clones, several hundred of them, were reportedly the source of alpha-beta T cells about two months after transplant. The high TCRbeta diversity at day 60 in some patients came from surviving recipient T cells and thymic progenitors.

The V gene lost 4 bases and the J gene lost 3 bases, with 18 bases spanning the gap. The CDR3 runs to 17 residues. Germline V gene sequence: CDR1 LNHDA, CDR2 SQIVND (reference sequence). Unique molecular identifiers tagged the TCRbeta library. Using its own MiXCR run on the PCR reads, TCRdb lists one record per CDR3 protein. The sample lists hundreds of thousands of distinct CDR3 sequences, approximately 14% occurring once. This clonotype appeared once. Antigen specificity is unknown. The rearrangement joins TRBV19 to TRBJ2-2; no clear D. This clonotype originated in a girl aged 2 to 9 with congenital amegakaryocytic thrombocytopenia, due to receive a stem cell transplant. The source material was PBMCs, sampled before TCRalphabeta/CD19-depleted stem cell transplant. The CDR3 loop is CASSNFLSVIHTGELFF. The DNA for the CDR3 is TGTGCCAGTAGTAATTTCCTGTCTGTTATACACACCGGGGAGCTGTTTTTT. The complete variable domain, with remaining parts taken from reference TRBV19 and TRBJ2-2, reads DGGITQSPKYLFRKEGQNVTLSCEQNLNHDAMYWYRQDPGQGLRLIYYSQIVNDFQKGDIAEGYSVSREKKESFPLTVTSAQKNPTAFYLCASSNFLSVIHTGELFFGEGSRLTVL.